This is a list of T cell receptor beta chains from one sample in a study of CD8+ T cells in alopecia areata. Measured with immunoSEQ multiplex PCR; TCRdb has only the in-frame clones, and not every one. Among 150,000 to 200,000 clones listed, under 80% were seen once. The material sequenced was CD4+ T cells sorted from blood, taken at approximately week 49, from a patient treated with tofacitinib. The receptors were gathered from a human donor with alopecia areata. Both conserved end residues are part of each CDR3. D genes are given only for firm matches. Size tells how often a clone was seen (once, few, many) or the class of an expanded clone, and some rows leave it out.

j_call: TRBJ2-2; v_call: TRBV2; cdr3_length: 14; clone_size: -; d_call: -; cdr3_aa: CASSDGSRTGELFF; cdr3_nt: TGTGCCAGCAGTGACGGTAGTCGAACCGGGGAGCTGTTTTTT
j_call: TRBJ1-5; v_call: TRBV15; cdr3_length: 14; clone_size: -; d_call: -; cdr3_aa: CATSRVNRVSTQHF; cdr3_nt: TGTGCCACCAGCAGAGTAAACAGGGTAAGCACCCAGCATTTT
j_call: TRBJ1-1; v_call: TRBV29-1; cdr3_length: 15; clone_size: few; d_call: TRBD1; cdr3_aa: CSVVKGATKNTEAFF; cdr3_nt: TGCAGCGTTGTAAAGGGGGCAACAAAGAACACTGAAGCTTTCTTT
j_call: TRBJ1-2; v_call: TRBV29-1; cdr3_length: 11; clone_size: few; d_call: -; cdr3_aa: CSVGTGDGYTF; cdr3_nt: TGCAGCGTTGGGACCGGAGATGGCTACACCTTC
j_call: TRBJ2-3; v_call: TRBV5-4; cdr3_length: 13; clone_size: -; d_call: TRBD2; cdr3_aa: CASSFSGAPAQYF; cdr3_nt: TGTGCCAGCAGCTTTAGCGGGGCTCCTGCGCAGTATTTT
j_call: TRBJ2-1; v_call: TRBV6-6; cdr3_length: 15; clone_size: few; d_call: -; cdr3_aa: CASSYGGAVYNEQFF; cdr3_nt: TGTGCCAGCAGTTACGGGGGGGCTGTCTACAATGAGCAGTTCTTC
j_call: TRBJ2-7; v_call: TRBV30; cdr3_length: 14; clone_size: -; d_call: -; cdr3_aa: CAWSVSGTRSEQYF; cdr3_nt: TGTGCCTGGAGTGTTTCCGGGACAAGAAGCGAGCAGTACTTC
j_call: TRBJ1-2; v_call: TRBV6-1; cdr3_length: 14; clone_size: -; d_call: TRBD1; cdr3_aa: CASSDTGTAYGYTF; cdr3_nt: TGTGCCAGCAGCGATACCGGGACAGCATATGGCTACACCTTC
j_call: TRBJ1-2; v_call: TRBV6-5; cdr3_length: 12; clone_size: -; d_call: -; cdr3_aa: CASRTAQTGYTF; cdr3_nt: TGTGCCAGCAGAACGGCGCAAACTGGCTACACCTTC
j_call: TRBJ2-2; v_call: TRBV9; cdr3_length: 17; clone_size: -; d_call: TRBD1; cdr3_aa: CASSVVPGQGAVGELFF; cdr3_nt: TGTGCCAGCAGCGTAGTCCCTGGACAGGGGGCGGTCGGGGAGCTGTTTTTT
j_call: TRBJ2-7; v_call: TRBV29-1; cdr3_length: 12; clone_size: few; d_call: -; cdr3_aa: CSVRGGAYEQYF; cdr3_nt: TGCAGCGTCCGGGGCGGGGCGTACGAGCAGTACTTC
j_call: TRBJ2-1; v_call: TRBV4-2; cdr3_length: 18; clone_size: few; d_call: TRBD2; cdr3_aa: CASSQDSRLAATYNEQFF; cdr3_nt: TGTGCCAGCAGCCAAGATTCCCGACTAGCGGCGACCTACAATGAGCAGTTCTTC
j_call: TRBJ2-5; v_call: TRBV9; cdr3_length: 13; clone_size: -; d_call: -; cdr3_aa: CASSDTGQETQYF; cdr3_nt: TGTGCCAGCAGCGACACAGGACAAGAGACCCAGTACTTC
j_call: TRBJ2-5; v_call: TRBV10-3; cdr3_length: 14; clone_size: -; d_call: -; cdr3_aa: CAISAWRAEETQYF; cdr3_nt: TGTGCCATCAGTGCCTGGAGGGCGGAAGAGACCCAGTACTTC
j_call: TRBJ2-3; v_call: TRBV4-3; cdr3_length: 17; clone_size: -; d_call: TRBD2; cdr3_aa: CASSQDTGEGRTDTQYF; cdr3_nt: TGCGCCAGCAGCCAAGATACCGGGGAGGGACGCACAGATACGCAGTATTTT
j_call: TRBJ2-3; v_call: TRBV25-1; cdr3_length: 11; clone_size: -; d_call: -; cdr3_aa: CASIRGSTQYF; cdr3_nt: TGTGCCAGCATACGCGGTTCTACGCAGTATTTT
j_call: TRBJ1-1; v_call: TRBV2; cdr3_length: 15; clone_size: -; d_call: -; cdr3_aa: CASKLIQGTNTEAFF; cdr3_nt: TGTGCCAGCAAACTAATACAAGGGACGAACACTGAAGCTTTCTTT
j_call: TRBJ2-7; v_call: TRBV29-1; cdr3_length: 11; clone_size: -; d_call: -; cdr3_aa: CSVEVSYEQYF; cdr3_nt: TGCAGCGTTGAAGTTAGCTACGAGCAGTACTTC
j_call: TRBJ2-3; v_call: TRBV29-1; cdr3_length: 14; clone_size: -; d_call: -; cdr3_aa: CSTGTISGTDTQYF; cdr3_nt: TGCAGCACAGGGACTATCTCGGGCACAGATACGCAGTATTTT
j_call: TRBJ1-1; v_call: TRBV30; cdr3_length: 11; clone_size: -; d_call: -; cdr3_aa: CAWSPGRLAFF; cdr3_nt: TGTGCCTGGAGTCCAGGGCGCTTGGCTTTCTTT
j_call: TRBJ1-1; v_call: TRBV28; cdr3_length: 13; clone_size: few; d_call: -; cdr3_aa: CASKRGSWTEAFF; cdr3_nt: TGTGCCAGCAAGAGGGGGTCTTGGACTGAAGCTTTCTTT
j_call: TRBJ1-6; v_call: TRBV7-2; cdr3_length: 15; clone_size: -; d_call: -; cdr3_aa: CASSLEFSGNSPLHF; cdr3_nt: TGTGCCAGCAGCTTAGAATTTTCGGGGAATTCACCCCTCCACTTT
j_call: TRBJ2-7; v_call: TRBV5-6; cdr3_length: 14; clone_size: -; d_call: TRBD1; cdr3_aa: CASSPDRGYYEQYF; cdr3_nt: TGTGCCAGCAGCCCGGACAGGGGATACTACGAGCAGTACTTC
j_call: TRBJ1-1; v_call: TRBV6-5; cdr3_length: 15; clone_size: -; d_call: TRBD1; cdr3_aa: CASSYSRQGNTEAFF; cdr3_nt: TGTGCCAGCAGTTACTCGAGACAGGGAAATACTGAAGCTTTCTTT
j_call: TRBJ2-7; v_call: TRBV29-1; cdr3_length: 13; clone_size: few; d_call: -; cdr3_aa: CSVGGVYLDEQYF; cdr3_nt: TGCAGCGTTGGGGGAGTGTATCTGGACGAGCAGTACTTC
j_call: TRBJ2-1; v_call: TRBV4-3; cdr3_length: 12; clone_size: few; d_call: TRBD1; cdr3_aa: CASSQGGQMQFF; cdr3_nt: TGCGCCAGCAGCCAAGGGGGACAGATGCAGTTCTTC
j_call: TRBJ1-2; v_call: TRBV6-5; cdr3_length: 12; clone_size: -; d_call: -; cdr3_aa: CASRANLGGYTF; cdr3_nt: TGTGCCAGTAGAGCCAACCTAGGAGGCTACACCTTC
j_call: TRBJ1-1; v_call: TRBV27; cdr3_length: 15; clone_size: -; d_call: -; cdr3_aa: CASRVYSGRNTEAFF; cdr3_nt: TGTGCCAGCAGAGTGTACAGCGGGAGGAACACTGAAGCTTTCTTT
j_call: TRBJ2-7; v_call: TRBV7-9; cdr3_length: 16; clone_size: few; d_call: -; cdr3_aa: CASSPWTRGGLSEQYF; cdr3_nt: TGTGCCAGCAGCCCCTGGACAAGGGGGGGGTTAAGCGAGCAGTACTTC
j_call: TRBJ2-3; v_call: TRBV5-1; cdr3_length: 11; clone_size: -; d_call: -; cdr3_aa: CASSAADTQYF; cdr3_nt: TGCGCCAGCAGCGCCGCCGATACGCAGTATTTT
j_call: TRBJ2-1; v_call: TRBV4-3; cdr3_length: 16; clone_size: -; d_call: -; cdr3_aa: CASSQDLRAGMDKQFF; cdr3_nt: TGCGCCAGCAGCCAAGACCTAAGGGCGGGTATGGATAAGCAGTTCTTC
j_call: TRBJ2-5; v_call: TRBV10-3; cdr3_length: 15; clone_size: -; d_call: TRBD1; cdr3_aa: CAISGKQGVPETQYF; cdr3_nt: TGTGCCATCAGTGGCAAACAGGGGGTCCCAGAGACCCAGTACTTC
j_call: TRBJ1-4; v_call: TRBV11-2; cdr3_length: 16; clone_size: -; d_call: -; cdr3_aa: CASSLDRAESNEKLFF; cdr3_nt: TGTGCCAGCAGCTTAGATCGGGCAGAGTCAAATGAAAAACTGTTTTTT
j_call: TRBJ2-6; v_call: TRBV4-2; cdr3_length: 15; clone_size: -; d_call: -; cdr3_aa: CASSQGLREANVLTF; cdr3_nt: TGTGCCAGCAGCCAAGGATTACGTGAGGCCAACGTCCTGACTTTC
j_call: TRBJ1-3; v_call: TRBV30; cdr3_length: 11; clone_size: -; d_call: -; cdr3_aa: CAWSPPGTIYF; cdr3_nt: TGTGCCTGGAGTCCCCCGGGCACCATATATTTT
j_call: TRBJ2-3; v_call: TRBV7-6; cdr3_length: 16; clone_size: -; d_call: TRBD2; cdr3_aa: CASSSGLAGETDTQYF; cdr3_nt: TGTGCCAGCAGCTCAGGACTAGCGGGGGAAACAGATACGCAGTATTTT
j_call: TRBJ1-1; v_call: TRBV30; cdr3_length: 13; clone_size: once; d_call: TRBD1; cdr3_aa: CASGQERSTEAFF; cdr3_nt: TGTGCCTCGGGACAGGAGCGGAGCACTGAAGCTTTCTTT
j_call: TRBJ1-5; v_call: TRBV5-1; cdr3_length: 15; clone_size: -; d_call: -; cdr3_aa: CASSLAGIPNQPQHF; cdr3_nt: TGCGCCAGCAGCTTGGCCGGGATCCCGAATCAGCCCCAGCATTTT
j_call: TRBJ2-2; v_call: TRBV7-4; cdr3_length: 15; clone_size: once; d_call: -; cdr3_aa: CASSLRRGPGGELFF; cdr3_nt: TGTGCCAGCAGCTTACGCCGAGGGCCTGGTGGGGAGCTGTTTTTT
j_call: TRBJ2-5; v_call: TRBV20-1; cdr3_length: 11; clone_size: -; d_call: -; cdr3_aa: CSATRGETQYF; cdr3_nt: TGCAGTGCAACTAGGGGGGAGACCCAGTACTTC
j_call: TRBJ1-6; v_call: TRBV9; cdr3_length: 12; clone_size: -; d_call: -; cdr3_aa: CASSTAGLTLHF; cdr3_nt: TGTGCCAGCAGCACCGCCGGGTTGACCCTCCACTTT
j_call: TRBJ2-7; v_call: TRBV30; cdr3_length: 13; clone_size: -; d_call: TRBD2; cdr3_aa: CAWRSGTAYEQYF; cdr3_nt: TGTGCCTGGAGGAGCGGGACTGCCTACGAGCAGTACTTC
j_call: TRBJ1-5; v_call: TRBV15; cdr3_length: 12; clone_size: -; d_call: -; cdr3_aa: CATSRDQGPQHF; cdr3_nt: TGTGCCACCAGCAGGGACCAGGGGCCCCAGCATTTT
j_call: TRBJ2-2; v_call: TRBV29-1; cdr3_length: 13; clone_size: -; d_call: -; cdr3_aa: CSVEPGGSGELFF; cdr3_nt: TGCAGCGTTGAACCCGGGGGTTCCGGGGAGCTGTTTTTT
j_call: TRBJ2-3; v_call: TRBV9; cdr3_length: 13; clone_size: -; d_call: -; cdr3_aa: CASSVGSTDTQYF; cdr3_nt: TGTGCCAGCAGCGTAGGTAGCACAGATACGCAGTATTTT
j_call: TRBJ2-2; v_call: TRBV4-3; cdr3_length: 18; clone_size: -; d_call: TRBD2; cdr3_aa: CASSQHPWEGLNTGELFF; cdr3_nt: TGCGCCAGCAGCCAACACCCCTGGGAGGGACTGAACACCGGGGAGCTGTTTTTT
j_call: TRBJ2-5; v_call: TRBV9; cdr3_length: 12; clone_size: -; d_call: -; cdr3_aa: CASSGLQETQYF; cdr3_nt: TGTGCCAGCAGTGGACTACAAGAGACCCAGTACTTC
j_call: TRBJ2-3; v_call: TRBV4-3; cdr3_length: 17; clone_size: -; d_call: -; cdr3_aa: CASSQGGAGGSGDTQYF; cdr3_nt: TGCGCCAGCAGCCAAGGGGGCGCCGGGGGCTCGGGAGATACGCAGTATTTT
j_call: TRBJ1-5; v_call: TRBV6-1; cdr3_length: 14; clone_size: -; d_call: -; cdr3_aa: CASSHEGYNQPQHF; cdr3_nt: TGTGCCAGCAGTCATGAGGGGTACAATCAGCCCCAGCATTTT
j_call: TRBJ2-2; v_call: TRBV6-5; cdr3_length: 14; clone_size: -; d_call: -; cdr3_aa: CASVAGSSGGELFF; cdr3_nt: TGTGCCAGTGTGGCGGGGTCTAGTGGCGGGGAGCTGTTTTTT
j_call: TRBJ2-3; v_call: TRBV29-1; cdr3_length: 11; clone_size: once; d_call: -; cdr3_aa: CSVRWTDTQYF; cdr3_nt: TGCAGCGTTCGGTGGACAGATACGCAGTATTTT
j_call: TRBJ1-1; v_call: TRBV25-1; cdr3_length: 13; clone_size: -; d_call: -; cdr3_aa: CASRQGGDTEAFF; cdr3_nt: TGTGCCAGCAGACAGGGTGGAGATACTGAAGCTTTCTTT
j_call: TRBJ2-1; v_call: TRBV29-1; cdr3_length: 14; clone_size: few; d_call: TRBD1; cdr3_aa: CSVLDRVAYNEQFF; cdr3_nt: TGCAGCGTTCTGGACAGGGTGGCCTACAATGAGCAGTTCTTC
j_call: TRBJ2-5; v_call: TRBV2; cdr3_length: 14; clone_size: -; d_call: TRBD1; cdr3_aa: CASSSGGVVETQYF; cdr3_nt: TGTGCCAGCAGTTCAGGGGGCGTAGTGGAGACCCAGTACTTC
j_call: TRBJ1-6; v_call: TRBV6-4; cdr3_length: 12; clone_size: -; d_call: -; cdr3_aa: CASSDGSSPLHF; cdr3_nt: TGTGCCAGCAGTGACGGCAGTTCACCCCTCCACTTT
j_call: TRBJ1-2; v_call: TRBV30; cdr3_length: 13; clone_size: -; d_call: -; cdr3_aa: CAWRTQANYGYTF; cdr3_nt: TGTGCCTGGAGAACGCAAGCTAACTATGGCTACACCTTC
j_call: TRBJ2-2; v_call: TRBV5-6; cdr3_length: 16; clone_size: few; d_call: -; cdr3_aa: CASSRDVNYDTGELFF; cdr3_nt: TGTGCCAGCAGTCGAGACGTGAACTATGACACCGGGGAGCTGTTTTTT
j_call: TRBJ1-4; v_call: TRBV30; cdr3_length: 12; clone_size: -; d_call: -; cdr3_aa: CASRTTNEKLFF; cdr3_nt: TGTGCCTCCAGAACAACTAATGAAAAACTGTTTTTT
j_call: TRBJ2-7; v_call: TRBV6-5; cdr3_length: 14; clone_size: few; d_call: TRBD2; cdr3_aa: CASKGGGYSYEQYF; cdr3_nt: TGTGCCAGCAAGGGCGGGGGGTACAGTTACGAGCAGTACTTC
j_call: TRBJ2-1; v_call: TRBV25-1; cdr3_length: 15; clone_size: few; d_call: -; cdr3_aa: CASRGLQGLWNEQFF; cdr3_nt: TGTGCCAGCAGGGGTCTTCAGGGGCTTTGGAATGAGCAGTTCTTC